This T cell receptor beta chain was obtained from a study of metastatic and nonmetastatic thyroid tumors. The overall study: Where malignant and benign thyroid patients were concerned, repertoires were compared across blood and tumor or nodule tissue.

Worth noting for this clone: Its matching antigen is unknown.

Study conclusions and caveats: According to reports, the diversity of TCR beta was significantly higher in malignant thyroid tumors than in benign nodules, and this held in both blood and tumor samples.

Each patient went into thyroid surgery without having received any treatment. The CDR3 sequence is 15 residues long. Trimming took off 2 bases at V and 15 bases at J, with 23 bases between the two ends. Germline V gene sequence: CDR1 MNHNS, CDR2 SASEGT. Original handling: For papillary thyroid cancer, a distant-metastasis classifier was constructed from CDR3 differences observed across clinicopathological groups. Using MiXCR, TCRdb reanalyzed the PCR reads. TCRdb assigned the V and J calls; the authors' analysis was not used. The sample lists over 20,000 clones, around a third occurring once. The chain uses TRBV6-1 and TRBJ2-1, with D perhaps TRBD1 or TRBD2 (6 bases each). The TCR sequence derives from a female donor with papillary thyroid cancer or a benign thyroid nodule (not recorded which). Some clones in this sample may be carry-over from other donors' samples. Sequencing used blood. CDR3 in DNA: TGTGCCAGCAGTGAACGGGGTTTGGAGGGGGTAGTTGGGTTCTTC. Its protein is CASSERGLEGVVGFF.